These T cell receptor beta chains were read from a single sample in a study of cytomegalovirus exposure and HLA in healthy donors. Repertoires were generated with immunoSEQ multiplex PCR, while TCRdb's copy carries only in-frame clones and drops some. The sample records under 200,000 clones, roughly 80% being singletons. Sequencing used PBMCs. The receptors originated from a young man in good health and CMV-seropositive. Both conserved end residues are part of each CDR3. D genes are given only for firm matches. The listing skips clone size in some rows; elsewhere it reads once, few, many or a size class.

j_call clone_size v_call d_call cdr3_nt cdr3_aa
TRBJ2-5 - TRBV9 TRBD2 TGTGCCAGCAGCGTAGGGAGGACTAGCGGGAGGTTGGAGACCCAGTACTTC CASSVGRTSGRLETQYF
TRBJ2-7 - TRBV28 TRBD1 TGTGCCAGCAGACCCATGACAGGGCAGGACGAGCAGTACTTC CASRPMTGQDEQYF
TRBJ2-7 - TRBV9 TRBD2 TGTGCCAGCAGCCCAGGACTAGCGGGCCTCCTCTCCTACGAGCAGTACTTC CASSPGLAGLLSYEQYF
TRBJ1-2 once TRBV18 TRBD1 TGTGCCAGCTCACCTCTGGACAGGGGGCCGTTCACGTCCTATGGCTACACCTTC CASSPLDRGPFTSYGYTF
TRBJ2-1 - TRBV6-6 - TGTGCCAGCAGTTACGAACTAGGAGTTCAGTTCTTC CASSYELGVQFF
TRBJ2-7 once TRBV9 TRBD2 TGTGCCAGCAGTGCGAGCGGGGGTTCCTACGAGCAGTACTTC CASSASGGSYEQYF
TRBJ1-3 - TRBV19 TRBD1 TGTGCCAGTAGCCGAGGGACAGCCCGGAGGTCTGGAAACACCATATATTTT CASSRGTARRSGNTIYF
TRBJ2-7 once TRBV18 - TGTGCCAGCTCACCAAGGGGGGGAGGTTACGAGCAGTACTTC CASSPRGGGYEQYF
TRBJ2-5 - TRBV30 TRBD2 TGTGCCTGGAGACCACTAGCGGGAAGAGAGACCCAGTACTTC CAWRPLAGRETQYF
TRBJ2-7 - TRBV9 TRBD2 TGTGCCAGCAGCGTAGGAGCGGGAGGGTACGAGCAGTACTTC CASSVGAGGYEQYF
TRBJ2-2 once TRBV27 TRBD2 TGTGCCATCTCTAGCGGTCTAAACACCGGGGAGCTGTTTTTT CAISSGLNTGELFF
TRBJ2-7 - TRBV27 TRBD2 TGTGCCAGCAGTTTAATCCGGACTAGCGGGAGTTACGAGCAGTACTTC CASSLIRTSGSYEQYF
TRBJ2-2 - TRBV5-1 - TGCGCCAGCAGCTTTGGCGCGGGTACCGGGGAGCTGTTTTTT CASSFGAGTGELFF
TRBJ2-1 - TRBV28 - TGTGCCACCTGCCGGGGAGCTTACAATGAGCAGTTCTTC CATCRGAYNEQFF
TRBJ2-3 - TRBV7-3 - TGTGCCAGCAGCTTAACCCGAGGAGATACGCAGTATTTT CASSLTRGDTQYF
TRBJ2-2 - TRBV28 - TGTGCCAGCAGCCAAGGCGGGTTGACGGCGAACACCGGGGAGCTGTTTTTT CASSQGGLTANTGELFF
TRBJ2-7 - TRBV5-6 - TGTGCCAGCAGCCCCCTGGACAGTTACGAGCAGTACTTC CASSPLDSYEQYF